This entry concerns a single T cell receptor (beta chain). Its target antigen remains unknown. Base quality data are lacking; no much larger clone is found one base away. TCR beta libraries were generated from genomic DNA with the immunoSEQ kit, following the manufacturer's recommendations. For library preparation, a first multiplex PCR was performed with proprietary primers, followed by a second PCR in which unique barcodes were added, and bead cleanups were performed after each round. Each sample batch included a kit-provided positive control reaction and a negative control reaction. The final libraries underwent checking on an Agilent 4200 TapeStation D1000 ScreenTape, volumetric pooling, and quantification by qPCR. Sequencing was performed on an Illumina NextSeq500 with a MidOutput 150-cycle cartridge, and 156 Read1 and 15 Index1 cycles were run with kit custom primers. The pooled library was loaded at roughly 0.92 pM with an approximately 21% PhiX control spike-in. Processing in the source paper ran as follows. The vendor-processed data were analyzed in R, and a clonotype was defined as all T cells that share the same CDR3 nucleotide sequence. For clone abundance analyses, frequencies were normalized to the 10,000 most abundant clones per sample. Public T cell clones, which averaged fewer than five per sample, were excluded before analysis. An abundance difference of at least 32-fold between compartments was the criterion for calling clonotypes tumor-enriched or baseline blood-enriched. A beta-binomial differential abundance model was used to identify clonotypes that expanded or contracted between blood time points. Similarity between tumor and blood repertoires was quantified using the Baroni-Urbani and Buser coefficient, and groups were compared with two-tailed Wilcoxon tests in R. In TCRdb, the immuneACCESS table is reduced to in-frame sequences with V and J assigned. These tables do not hold every clone; where another copy was compared, an unresolved V gene accounts for under half, and the others remain unexplained. The V and J calls and clone size are taken from that table; D and trimming were inferred from the DNA. The sample table records 50,000 to 75,000 clones; over 70% of these occur just once. The top ten clones comprise 7.3% of the sample.

The CDR3, cysteine through phenylalanine, is 15 amino acids long. Only the CDR3 part of the read is kept: 45 bases, read in frame from the first base. The V end loses 6 bases and the J end loses 2 bases, and a stretch of 14 bases separates them. Via the germline V gene (reference sequence), CDR1 is LNHDA and CDR2 SQIVND. This entry belongs to a study of radiation and T cells in renal cell carcinoma (dated by TCRdb to the early 2020s). With regard to the full study: Samples were obtained from a clinical trial, in which 15 Gy stereotactic body radiation therapy was delivered to primary renal cell carcinomas and nephrectomy was performed 4 weeks later. Across all 50 or so samples, over 4,000,000 unique CDR3 nucleotide sequences encoding 2,658,974 unique CDR3 amino acid sequences were identified. In total, approximately 53 samples underwent TCR beta sequencing: about 26 tumors plus 27 peripheral blood samples.

The paper as a whole reports these results and caveats: In blood, the top tumor clonotypes increased between baseline and 2 weeks post-radiation and then shrank by 4 weeks, which suggests that tumor-resident clones expanded only transiently. Dynamics of the blood repertoire were not tracked past 4 weeks after treatment. With a single-armed trial design, the study had no way to address how radiation dose or scheduling affects the TCR repertoire. No pretreatment tumor biopsies were available, so the baseline intratumoral presence of clonotypes could not be determined.

The time point label here, explained by the study, means: baseline pretreatment blood. Read against the paper, the sample's treatment or condition label means: 15 Gy SBRT to primary tumor, nephrectomy 4 weeks later. To follow tumor-enriched clonotypes, peripheral blood was collected serially from radiation-treated patients at baseline and again at 2 weeks and 4 weeks after SBRT. Every patient had renal cell carcinoma of clear cell pathology. Genomic DNA for TCR sequencing was prepared using the QIAamp DNA Blood Mini Kit (Qiagen). The analyses included only samples that passed all quality control checks.

This sample comprised blood, obtained from a patient whose treatment included radiotherapy and nephrectomy. This sequence uses TRBV19 and TRBJ1-3, and perhaps TRBD1 as D gene, on 5 matching bases. The receptor was isolated from a man in his 60s with renal cell carcinoma. DNA sequence: TGTGCCAGTAGCCTTCAGGGAGGACCTGGAAACACCATATATTTT. Protein translation: CASSLQGGPGNTIYF.